Below are 5 T cell receptor beta chains sequenced from a single sample in a study of shared clonotypes between healthy human individuals. Only in-frame clones appear in the TCRdb table, and some are missing; sequencing was by immunoSEQ multiplex PCR. The data hold roughly 450,000 clones, with more than 65% observed a single time. Sequenced sample: PBMCs. Receptor source: a woman aged 40-49 years in good health. Some clones in this sample may be carry-over from other donors' samples.

This clone was found once. V and J are TRBV6-1 and TRBJ2-7, with D tentatively TRBD2 (5 bases). The V gene lost 6 bases and the J gene lost 3 bases, with 15 bases spanning the gap. The CDR3 is made up of 14 amino acids. Germline V gene lookup returns CDR1 MNHNS and CDR2 SASEGT. Written as DNA, the CDR3 is TGTGCCAGCAGAGTCAGCGGAGAGATCTACGAGCAGTACTTC. This codes for CASRVSGEIYEQYF.

The J gene is TRBJ2-5, the V gene TRBV29-1, with 8 bases matching TRBD1. This CDR3 has 15 amino acids. Germline trimming cut 4 bases from V and 5 bases from J; bases unmatched to any gene: 12. CDR1 is SQVTM and CDR2 is ANQGSEA in the germline V gene. CDR3 nucleotides: TGCAGCGTTGGGACAGGGCGGTGGTCCGACGAGACCCAGTACTTC. Translation: CSVGTGRWSDETQYF.

The rearrangement uses TRBV29-1 and TRBJ1-2; maybe TRBD1 (5 bases). Per the germline V gene, CDR1 is SQVTM and CDR2 is ANQGSEA. The CDR3 sequence is 11 residues long. V was shortened by 8 bases and J by 5 bases, with 12 bases between the two germline ends. CDR3 DNA sequence: TGCAGCTCCCTCGGGGCGTATGGCTACACCTTC. It codes for CSSLGAYGYTF.

The chain employs TRBV5-1 and TRBJ2-7; D perhaps matches TRBD1 (5 bases). The V gene's germline CDR1 is SGHRS and CDR2 YFSETQ. V gave up 4 bases and J gave up 5 bases, with 10 bases separating them. The CDR3 runs to 12 residues. The CDR3 bases are TGCGCCAGCAGCATCCAGGGTAACGAGCAGTACTTC. Its protein is CASSIQGNEQYF.

The rearrangement links TRBV28 to TRBJ2-7; the match to TRBD2 covers 10 bases. Germline lookup yields CDR1 MDHEN and CDR2 SYDVKM. J was trimmed by 7 bases and V by 6 bases; bases with no gene match: 15. The CDR3 sequence is 16 residues long. CDR3 protein: CASRLPRASGRNEQYF. CDR3 bases: TGTGCCAGCAGACTGCCACGGGCTAGCGGGAGAAATGAGCAGTACTTC.